Presented here are 15 T cell receptor beta chains from one specimen sequenced in a study of response to subunit inactivated influenza vaccine. TCRdb recomputed calls from the RT-PCR reads with MiXCR, one row per CDR3 protein. In the table there are about half a million distinct CDR3 sequences, 9.5% to 13% of which are singletons. Sequencing was performed on PBMCs from blood, taken about 40 days after vaccination. The receptors shown here come from a man aged 50-59 years who received an inactivated influenza vaccine.

CDR3 residues: CASSQATGGTGELFF. CDR3 coding DNA: TGTGCCAGCAGCCAGGCGACAGGGGGTACCGGGGAGCTGTTTTTT. The chain combines TRBV3-1 with TRBJ2-2; 9 bases agree with TRBD1. Trimming took 3 bases from V and 5 from J; bases not matched to a gene: 4. The CDR3 consists of 15 residues. Germline V lookup: CDR1 LGHDT, CDR2 YNNKEL (reference sequence).

This clonotype was counted many times. CDR3 nucleotides: TGCGCCAGCAGCTTGGAGGGGACCTACAACTATGGCTACACCTTC. Translating gives CASSLEGTYNYGYTF. The V gene is TRBV5-1, the J gene TRBJ1-2; TRBD1 is a possible D gene (5 bases). Trimming stripped 0 bases from V and 2 bases from J, with 11 bases between. Germline loops: CDR1 SGHRS, CDR2 YFSETQ. The CDR3 is 15 amino acids.

The table lists this clonotype with a few counts. The chain links TRBV6-5 to TRBJ2-2; 7 bases are a match to TRBD1. The CDR3 extends over 18 amino acids. V was pared by 0 bases and J by 5 bases, with 12 bases of the junction left unmatched. The germline V gene has CDR1 MNHEY and CDR2 SVGAGI. CDR3 residues: CASSYSYTGAAKTGELFF. In DNA form, the CDR3 reads TGTGCCAGCAGTTACTCGTATACAGGGGCGGCCAAAACCGGGGAGCTGTTTTTT.

This clonotype occurred many times. V gene TRBV12-3 or TRBV12-4 combines with J gene TRBJ2-2; TRBD1 is a possible D gene (6 bases). This CDR3 has 14 residues. V was pared by 7 bases and J by 6 bases, with 15 bases between. In DNA, the CDR3 is TGTGCCAGCACCCAATTGACAGGATCCGGGGAGCTGTTTTTT. Protein sequence: CASTQLTGSGELFF.

The rearrangement uses TRBV14 and TRBJ1-6; the D gene is possibly TRBD1 (6 bases). Germline values: CDR1 SGHDN, CDR2 FVKESK. The CDR3 runs 17 residues. V dropped 2 bases and J dropped 2 bases, with 13 bases sitting between them. The CDR3, as DNA: TGTGCCAGCAGCCAAAGGAGCAGGGGAACCTATAATTCACCCCTCCACTTT. Protein product: CASSQRSRGTYNSPLHF.

This chain joins TRBV28 and TRBJ2-7, with D perhaps being TRBD1 or TRBD2 (5 bases each). CDR3 length equals 15 residues. V was shortened by 8 bases and J by 4 bases, with 21 bases between the two germline ends. CDR1 and CDR2 from the germline V gene are MDHEN and SYDVKM. This CDR3 reads CASVRDQTGSYEQYF. The CDR3 DNA follows: TGTGCCAGCGTCAGGGACCAGACGGGTAGTTACGAGCAGTACTTC.

The chain recombines TRBV3-1 with TRBJ1-1; D is possibly TRBD1 (5 bases). The length of the CDR3 is 15 residues. Trimming pared 5 bases from V and 1 base from J, leaving 14 bases between. From germline, CDR1 is LGHDT and CDR2 YNNKEL (reference sequence). DNA for the CDR3: TGTGCCAGCAGCGTCAACAGGATTACGAACACTGAAGCTTTCTTT. It encodes CASSVNRITNTEAFF.

The table lists this clonotype with a few counts. The chain has TRBV10-3 and TRBJ2-2; D not certain. V lost 8 bases, J lost 0 bases, and 10 bases lay in between. The germline V gene has CDR1 ENHRY and CDR2 SYGVKD. This CDR3 is built from 14 residues. CDR3 sequence reads: CAIPNAANTGELFF. In DNA, the CDR3 is TGTGCCATCCCGAATGCCGCGAACACCGGGGAGCTGTTTTTT.

This clonotype was observed a handful of times. J is TRBJ2-5 and V is TRBV7-8, with no clear D. Germline V gives CDR1 SGHVS, CDR2 FQNEAQ. CDR3 length: 12 amino acids. V was shortened by 1 base and J by 12 bases, with 12 bases between the two germline ends. CDR3: CASSLVSAIEYF. CDR3 DNA: TGTGCCAGCAGCTTAGTGTCCGCAATAGAGTACTTC.

V and J are TRBV11-2 and TRBJ1-2, with TRBD1 matching over 9 bases. The CDR3 contains 15 residues. Per the germline V gene, CDR1 is SGHAT and CDR2 is FQNNGV. V was pared by 5 bases and J by 7 bases, with 11 bases of the junction left unmatched. CDR3 protein: CASSITTGTGIGYTF. The CDR3 DNA is TGTGCCAGCAGCATAACCACCGGGACAGGGATTGGCTACACCTTC.

Ten or more counts support this clonotype. The V call is TRBV12-3 or TRBV12-4, the J call TRBJ2-7; 7 bases map to TRBD1. Germline trimming cut 9 bases from V and 6 bases from J; bases unmatched to any gene: 8. The CDR3 extends over 12 amino acids. The CDR3 sequence is CASTKQGIEQYF. CDR3 sequence (DNA): TGTGCCAGTACAAAACAGGGGATCGAGCAGTACTTC.

This rearrangement joins TRBV2 to TRBJ2-7; D might be TRBD1 or TRBD2, each matching 5 bases. This CDR3 has 13 amino acids. Germline V gene sequence: CDR1 SNHLY, CDR2 FYNNEI. The V end was cut by 7 bases, the J end by 3 bases, with 13 bases between. The CDR3 protein is CASTRGEFYEQYF. CDR3 coding DNA: TGTGCCAGCACCCGAGGGGAATTCTACGAGCAGTACTTC.

This clonotype appeared a few times. The V gene is TRBV5-1, the J gene TRBJ1-1, with unresolved D. The CDR3 runs to 9 residues. V was cut by 9 bases and J by 11 bases, with 11 bases left in between. Germline CDR1 is SGHRS and CDR2 is YFSETQ. The CDR3 region is CANPRSAFF. The CDR3 DNA sequence: TGCGCCAATCCTAGATCGGCTTTCTTT. The full variable domain, with the rest looked up from reference TRBV5-1 and TRBJ1-1, is KAGVTQTPRYLIKTRGQQVTLSCSPISGHRSVSWYQQTPGQGLQFLFEYFSETQRNKGNFPGRFSGRQFSNSRSEMNVSTLELGDSALYLCANPRSAFFGQGTRLTVV.

In its sample, this clonotype was seen a few times. The chain carries TRBV20-1 and TRBJ1-5; D is uncertain. The V end was cut by 4 bases, the J end by 4 bases, with 8 bases between. Germline V gene lookup returns CDR1 DFQATT and CDR2 SNEGSKA (reference sequence). The CDR3 consists of 12 residues. The CDR3 here is CSAKLGNQPQHF. As DNA, the CDR3 is TGCAGTGCTAAGTTAGGGAATCAGCCCCAGCATTTT.

The V call is TRBV5-1, the J call TRBJ2-5, with 10 bases matching TRBD2. The V gene end was trimmed by 3 bases and the J gene end by 4 bases; junction bases not matched to a gene: 6. From germline, CDR1 is SGHRS and CDR2 YFSETQ. The CDR3 runs 15 residues. The CDR3 spells CASSSGASGGETQYF. The CDR3 region has the DNA TGCGCCAGCAGCTCAGGGGCTAGCGGGGGAGAGACCCAGTACTTC.